This is a list of T cell receptor beta chains from one sample in a study of CD8+ T cells in alopecia areata. TCRdb keeps only in-frame clones here, not all; method: immunoSEQ multiplex PCR. Of 10,000 to 15,000 clones listed, around 63% are singletons. The specimen was skin, collected at week 4, from a patient treated with tofacitinib. These receptors all stem from a human donor with alopecia areata. Each CDR3 is given with its conserved first and last residue. Each record gives: CDR3 protein, D gene, J gene, V gene. The D gene is left open where the match is weak.

CASSWTGRDETQYF,TRBD1,TRBJ2-5,TRBV7-9
CASRWGSGYTF,.,TRBJ1-2,TRBV5-5
CASTAGGPGTDTQYF,TRBD2,TRBJ2-3,TRBV13
CASSSEGLAGNEQFF,TRBD2,TRBJ2-1,TRBV7-8
CASTSDFHVAKNIQYF,.,TRBJ2-4,TRBV4-1
CASSPGLLSPEAFF,.,TRBJ1-1,TRBV5-1
CAISVEGDQPQHF,.,TRBJ1-5,TRBV10-3
CASSFDGYQPQHF,.,TRBJ1-5,TRBV7-9
CASSETRGNTDTQYF,.,TRBJ2-3,TRBV27
CASSLAGQSTNEKLFF,.,TRBJ1-4,TRBV5-1
CASSLMDGTDTQYF,.,TRBJ2-3,TRBV27
CASSPRPTGAVHF,TRBD1,TRBJ1-5,TRBV4-1
CASSASGTRGLRTEAFF,.,TRBJ1-1,TRBV7-9
CASSLGLRTYEQYF,.,TRBJ2-7,TRBV7-2
CASSLEPSGNSPLHF,.,TRBJ1-6,TRBV7-8
CASSLTGEHNEQFF,.,TRBJ2-1,TRBV7-8
CASNLVGKRSNQPQHF,.,TRBJ1-5,TRBV5-7
CSASAGAGETQYF,.,TRBJ2-5,TRBV29-1
CASSPRGEGDYEQYF,TRBD2,TRBJ2-7,TRBV9
CASSHVRTVEAFF,.,TRBJ1-1,TRBV4-1
CASMGTYNEQFF,.,TRBJ2-1,TRBV2
CASSQDPGLAGGRGEQFF,TRBD2,TRBJ2-1,TRBV4-2
CASSPGGQETQYF,.,TRBJ2-5,TRBV11-2
CASSIARGGYTDTQYF,.,TRBJ2-3,TRBV19
CASSPTWSTYEQYF,.,TRBJ2-7,TRBV7-9
CATSRDYGSARSPLHF,.,TRBJ1-6,TRBV15
CASSSRTTGGRETQYF,TRBD1,TRBJ2-5,TRBV7-2
CASSFRDGPGSYNEQFF,.,TRBJ2-1,TRBV11-2
CASSPGEQFF,.,TRBJ2-1,TRBV5-1
CASSQDSSSGANVLTF,.,TRBJ2-6,TRBV4-1
CASSLALAGALNTDTQYF,TRBD2,TRBJ2-3,TRBV7-2
CASSLGGTVKRETQYF,.,TRBJ2-5,TRBV11-2
CASSQDNHEQFF,.,TRBJ2-1,TRBV11-2
CAISESETNYGYTF,.,TRBJ1-2,TRBV10-3
CASSPPPRRETQYF,.,TRBJ2-5,TRBV7-2
CAISGPGQGSTEAFF,TRBD1,TRBJ1-1,TRBV10-3
CSVARGLQETQYF,.,TRBJ2-5,TRBV29-1
CASSPPQRNTEAFF,.,TRBJ1-1,TRBV7-9
CASSILAGNLETQYF,TRBD2,TRBJ2-5,TRBV2
CAWSVEWEGNTEAFF,.,TRBJ1-1,TRBV30
CASSPGTGAYYGYTF,TRBD1,TRBJ1-2,TRBV6-5